The clone carrying this TCR beta chain was picked up many times. Its antigen is unidentified. Time point indicated: newly diagnosed GD, antithyroid drugs for less than 3 months. The TCR library was made from RNA that had been extracted from PBMCs in TRIzol. This entry is derived from a study of regulatory T cells in long-lasting Graves disease. Study results and caveats: TCR diversity was lower in persistent than newly diagnosed Graves' disease.

Sequencing libraries for TCR beta were prepared with iRepertoire HTBI primers and Arm-PCR of CDR3 regions. TCRdb ran MiXCR on the multiplex PCR reads and lists one entry per CDR3 protein. The sample records 450,000 to 700,000 distinct CDR3 sequences, less than 15% being singletons. In addition, the sample was reused for a study of T cells in Graves' hyperthyroidism and ophthalmopathy.

Sequencing was performed on peripheral blood mononuclear cells (PBMCs), taken at new diagnosis, from a patient treated with antithyroid drugs. The origin of this receptor is a man younger than 40 with Graves disease.

CDR3 sequence reads: CSGEGSGGAGAFF. In DNA, the CDR3 is TGCAGTGGGGAGGGATCCGGGGGAGCCGGGGCTTTCTTT. The rearrangement links TRBV20-1 to TRBJ1-1; possible D gene TRBD1, 5 bases. Germline V gives CDR1 DFQATT, CDR2 SNEGSKA (reference sequence). This CDR3 has 13 amino acids. V was pared by 7 bases and J by 11 bases, with 23 bases between.